This T cell receptor beta chain is from a study of control samples from healthy donors and cancer patients. The protocol was immunoSEQ multiplex PCR, while the TCRdb copy is restricted to in-frame clones and leaves out a portion. The data hold 65,000 to 80,000 clones, with 70% to 90% observed a single time. The sample was PBMCs. This sequence originates from a woman aged 55-69 years with head and neck cancer.

The CDR3 sequence: CASSTRFSGRVDEQFF. Written as DNA, the CDR3 is TGTGCCAGTAGTACCCGGTTTAGCGGGAGGGTCGATGAGCAGTTCTTC. The V and J genes are TRBV19 and TRBJ2-1; 11 nucleotides agree with TRBD2. The CDR3 totals 16 residues. Looked up from germline, CDR1 is LNHDA and CDR2 is SQIVND (reference sequence). V shed 4 bases, J shed 8 bases, and the junction held 10 bases outside the gene matches.